The 17 T cell receptor beta chains reported below all come from one sample, sequenced in a study of blood T cell repertoires in COVID-19. Data came from immunoSEQ multiplex PCR; TCRdb stores just in-frame clones and leaves some out. Of hundreds of thousands of clones in the sample, roughly 87% were seen once. Sequencing used PBMCs or T cells enriched from blood (not recorded which). The receptors derive from a woman between 25 and 40 years old who had recovered from COVID-19.

The V and J genes are TRBV18 and TRBJ2-3; a possible D gene is TRBD1 (6 bases). This CDR3 comprises 15 residues. Germline CDR1 and CDR2: KGHSH and LQKENI. Trimming cost V 4 bases and J 0 bases, with 11 bases left between them. CDR3 nucleotide sequence: TGTGCCAGCTCACTCCGGACAGTAAGCACAGATACGCAGTATTTT. Translation gives CASSLRTVSTDTQYF.

The chain is built from TRBV3-1 (or the pseudogene TRBV3-2) and TRBJ2-3; D possibly corresponds to TRBD1 (5 bases). Deletions cut 1 base from V and 1 base from J, with 12 bases between. Germline V gives CDR1 LGHDT, CDR2 YNNKEL (reference sequence). The CDR3 is made up of 16 amino acids. The CDR3: CASSQGQGGGTDTQYF. The CDR3 nucleotides read TGTGCCAGCAGCCAAGGGCAGGGTGGGGGCACAGATACGCAGTATTTT.

V gene TRBV7-9 combines with J gene TRBJ1-1; a weak D match, TRBD1 (5 bases). Trimming cost V 1 base and J 10 bases, with 19 bases left between them. Germline V lookup: CDR1 SEHNR, CDR2 FQNEAQ (reference sequence). There are 15 residues in the CDR3. CDR3 DNA: TGTGCCAGCAGCTTAGGTCCGGACCAGGGCCTCTCAGCTTTCTTT. Translated: CASSLGPDQGLSAFF.

Written as DNA, the CDR3 is TGTGCCAGCAGCTCCTACGGGGGACAGAGCACAGATACGCAGTATTTT. It specifies CASSSYGGQSTDTQYF. The V gene is TRBV9, the J gene TRBJ2-3, with a weak D call TRBD1 (7 bases). The CDR3 is 16 amino acids. CDR1 and CDR2 from the germline V gene are SGDLS and YYNGEE. The V gene lost 4 bases and the J gene lost 0 bases, with 15 bases spanning the gap.

This chain links TRBV10-2 with TRBJ2-1; TRBD2 matches 8 bases. The CDR3 has 14 residues. V was pared by 4 bases and J by 8 bases, with 7 bases of the junction left unmatched. Germline assignment: CDR1 WSHSY and CDR2 SAAADI. The CDR3 sequence: CASSVLAGSYEQFF. In nucleotides, the CDR3 is TGCGCCAGCAGTGTATTAGCGGGGTCGTATGAGCAGTTCTTC.

The chain uses TRBV6-5 and TRBJ1-2; 7 bases are shared with TRBD1. This CDR3 contains 14 residues. Losses at the gene ends were 6 bases for V and 5 bases for J; bases not matched to a gene: 9. The germline gives CDR1 MNHEY, CDR2 SVGAGI. CDR3 nucleotides: TGTGCCAGCAGAAGACAGGGTCGAACTTATGGCTACACCTTC. Translation gives CASRRQGRTYGYTF.

The genes are TRBV12-2 and TRBJ2-5; the D call TRBD1 from the table was never checked on the DNA. TRBV12-2 is a documented pseudogene. CDR3 length equals 11 residues. CDR3 region: CASRAQETQYF. CDR3 sequence (DNA): TGTGCAAGTCGGGCACAAGAGACCCAGTACTTC.

The chain combines TRBV4-1 with TRBJ2-5; tentatively, D is TRBD2 (6 bases). Germline CDR1 is MGHRA and CDR2 is YSYEKL. This CDR3 is 16 amino acids long. Trimming shortened V by 5 bases and J by 5 bases, and 21 bases separated the two germline ends. CDR3 amino acids: CASSSPSEGPVETQYF. The CDR3 coding sequence is TGCGCCAGCAGCTCCCCTTCGGAGGGGCCGGTGGAGACCCAGTACTTC.

V is TRBV5-5 and J is TRBJ1-3, with D possibly matching TRBD1 (5 bases). Germline lookup yields CDR1 SGHKS and CDR2 YYEKEE (reference sequence). This CDR3 contains 15 residues. Trimming left V 3 bases short and J 4 bases short, with 14 bases between. DNA of the CDR3: TGTGCCAGCAGCTGGGGCCGGGGGGGAGGAAACACCATATATTTT. As protein: CASSWGRGGGNTIYF.

The chain is built from TRBV27 and TRBJ2-2; the match to TRBD2 covers 9 bases. The V and J ends lost 3 bases and 4 bases, in that order; junction bases with no gene match: 3. Germline V gene lookup returns CDR1 MNHEY and CDR2 SMNVEV (reference sequence). The CDR3 loop spans 15 amino acids. The CDR3, as DNA: TGTGCCAGCAGTTTTAGCGGGAGCCCCACCGGGGAGCTGTTTTTT. Translating it yields CASSFSGSPTGELFF.

The chain carries TRBV5-4 and TRBJ1-2; D is perhaps TRBD1 (5 bases). V was shortened by 5 bases and J by 0 bases, with 14 bases between the two germline ends. This CDR3 contains 15 residues. The V gene's germline CDR1 is SGHNT and CDR2 YYREEE (reference sequence). CDR3 sequence (DNA): TGTGCCAGCAGTCTGACAGCCTCTTCTAACTATGGCTACACCTTC. This sequence encodes CASSLTASSNYGYTF.

With respect to this clone: One base away lies a much larger clone, so this may be a sequencing read error. This chain links TRBV5-6 with TRBJ1-2; D remains unclear. Germline V CDR1 and CDR2: SGHDT, YYEEEE. The V and J ends lost 4 bases and 0 bases respectively, with 7 bases between them. CDR3 size: 13 residues. The CDR3 sequence is CASSDTANYGYTF. Here the CDR3 DNA reads TGTGCCAGCAGCGACACCGCTAACTATGGCTACACCTTC.

The genes are TRBV5-1 and TRBJ1-4; TRBD1 matches at 8 bases. Germline CDR1 SGHRS, CDR2 YFSETQ. V dropped 4 bases and J dropped 11; count of bases not matched to a gene: 16. CDR3 size: 16 residues. CDR3 sequence reads: CASSTGQGSLQLKLFF. The CDR3 DNA reads TGCGCCAGCAGCACCGGACAGGGAAGTCTCCAGCTGAAACTGTTTTTT.

The CDR3 region is CASSETGEDFEKLFF. CDR3 in DNA: TGTGCCAGCAGTGAGACAGGGGAGGATTTTGAAAAACTGTTTTTT. This chain uses TRBV2 with TRBJ1-4; 8 bases match TRBD1. Germline values: CDR1 SNHLY, CDR2 FYNNEI. The CDR3 has 15 amino acids. J was trimmed by 7 bases and V by 3 bases; bases with no gene match: 7.

Worth noting for this clone: Other DNA sequences in this sample translate to the same CDR3. The chain uses TRBV5-1 and TRBJ2-1; 9 bases match TRBD1. Germline CDR1 SGHRS, CDR2 YFSETQ. V was clipped by 2 bases and J by 4 bases; unmatched bases: 1. This CDR3 has 14 residues. DNA for the CDR3: TGCGCCAGCAGCTTAGGACAGGGGTACAATGAGCAGTTCTTC. Translated, it gives CASSLGQGYNEQFF.

The gene calls are TRBV24-1 and TRBJ2-5, with 14 positions matching TRBD2. Germline V gene data show CDR1 as KGHDR and CDR2 as SFDVKD. V was pared by 7 bases and J by 4 bases, with 13 bases of the junction left unmatched. The CDR3 extends over 18 amino acids. The CDR3 DNA reads as TGTGCCACCAGCCGGGGACTAGCGGGAGACGGGGTGGGAGAGACCCAGTACTTC. Translating gives CATSRGLAGDGVGETQYF.

V gene TRBV7-9 combines with J gene TRBJ1-5, with TRBD1 as a possible D gene (5 bases). Deletions cut 6 bases from V and 6 bases from J, with 15 bases between. Germline V lookup: CDR1 SEHNR, CDR2 FQNEAQ (reference sequence). This CDR3 spans 14 amino acids. CDR3 sequence reads: CASSLQDLTQPQHF. Here the CDR3 DNA reads TGTGCCAGCAGTTTACAGGACTTGACTCAGCCCCAGCATTTT.